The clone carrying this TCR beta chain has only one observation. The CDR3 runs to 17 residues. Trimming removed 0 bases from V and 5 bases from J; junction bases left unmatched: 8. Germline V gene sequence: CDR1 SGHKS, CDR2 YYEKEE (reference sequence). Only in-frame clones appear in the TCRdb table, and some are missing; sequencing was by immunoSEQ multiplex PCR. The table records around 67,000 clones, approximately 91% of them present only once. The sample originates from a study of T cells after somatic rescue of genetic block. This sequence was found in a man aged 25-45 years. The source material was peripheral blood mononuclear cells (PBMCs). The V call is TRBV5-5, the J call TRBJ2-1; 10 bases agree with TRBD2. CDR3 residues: CASSLVLLAGQNNEQFF. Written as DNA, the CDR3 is TGTGCCAGCAGCTTGGTACTACTAGCGGGGCAGAACAATGAGCAGTTCTTC.